Included here is one T cell receptor beta chain sequence, with context. Antigen specificity is unknown. Repertoires were generated with immunoSEQ multiplex PCR, while TCRdb's copy carries only in-frame clones and drops some. The repertoire holds 65,000 to 90,000 clones, with approximately 86% as singletons. The data originate from a study of OX40 agonist ivuxolimab in advanced cancers. Study-level information: The study treated patients with ivuxolimab, an agonistic anti-OX40 (CD134) antibody. The dose-escalation cohort had hepatocellular carcinoma, melanoma, renal cell or head and neck cancer. Those enrolled were 80% to 85% male, with a mean age of roughly 60 years and ages from roughly 20 to 90.

The CDR3 has 18 residues. Points from the study as a whole: Dosing at 0.1 to 3.0 mg/kg was accompanied by clonal expansion of CD4+ and CD8+ blood T cells by week 6.

The material sequenced was CD4+ or CD8+ T cells sorted from blood, taken in a trial of the OX40 agonist ivuxolimab. V and J are TRBV21-1 and TRBJ1-5. TRBV21-1 is a recognized pseudogene. This receptor was identified in an adult with an advanced solid tumor such as melanoma, head and neck, liver or kidney cancer. This CDR3 is CASSKKGGLWRVTQPQHF. The CDR3 DNA sequence: TGTGCCAGCAGCAAAAAAGGGGGGCTTTGGAGGGTTACTCAGCCCCAGCATTTT.